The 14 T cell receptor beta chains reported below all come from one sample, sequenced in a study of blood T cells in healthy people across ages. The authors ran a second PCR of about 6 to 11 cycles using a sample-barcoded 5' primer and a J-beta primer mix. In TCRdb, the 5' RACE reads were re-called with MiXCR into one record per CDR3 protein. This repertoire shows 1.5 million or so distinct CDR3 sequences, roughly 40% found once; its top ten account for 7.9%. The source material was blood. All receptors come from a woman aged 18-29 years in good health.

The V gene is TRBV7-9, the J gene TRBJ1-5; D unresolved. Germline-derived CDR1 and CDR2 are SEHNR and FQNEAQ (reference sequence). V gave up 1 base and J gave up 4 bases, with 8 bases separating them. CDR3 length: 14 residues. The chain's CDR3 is CASSLGPENQPQHF. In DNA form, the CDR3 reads TGTGCCAGCAGCTTAGGGCCAGAGAATCAGCCCCAGCATTTT.

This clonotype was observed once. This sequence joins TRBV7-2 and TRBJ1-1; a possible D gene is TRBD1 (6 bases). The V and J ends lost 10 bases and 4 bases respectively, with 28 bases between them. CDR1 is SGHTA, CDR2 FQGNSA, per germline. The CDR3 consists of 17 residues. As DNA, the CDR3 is TGTGCCATTAAGGGGGGGGCAGAGAGCCTTGAAAGCACTGAAGCTTTCTTT. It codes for CAIKGGAESLESTEAFF. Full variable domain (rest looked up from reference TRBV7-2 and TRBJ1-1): GAGVSQSPSNKVTEKGKDVELRCDPISGHTALYWYRQSLGQGLEFLIYFQGNSAPDKSGLPSDRFSAERTGGSVSTLTIQRTQQEDSAVYLCAIKGGAESLESTEAFFGQGTRLTVV.

The CDR3 DNA follows: TGCGCCAGCAGCCAATATTCGACAGGGCGAGACAAGAACACTGAAGCTTTCTTT. It encodes CASSQYSTGRDKNTEAFF. The rearrangement uses TRBV4-1 and TRBJ1-1; 7 positions agree with TRBD1. Germline trimming cut 2 bases from V and 1 base from J; bases unmatched to any gene: 13. Germline-derived CDR1 and CDR2 are MGHRA and YSYEKL. The CDR3 sequence is 18 residues long.

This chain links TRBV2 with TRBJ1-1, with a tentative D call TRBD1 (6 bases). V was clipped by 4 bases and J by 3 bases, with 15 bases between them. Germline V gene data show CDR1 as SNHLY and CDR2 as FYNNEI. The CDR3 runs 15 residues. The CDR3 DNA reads TGTGCCAGCAGTGCCCGGACAGCAGCGTACACTGAAGCTTTCTTT. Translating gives CASSARTAAYTEAFF. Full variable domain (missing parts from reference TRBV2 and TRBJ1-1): EPEVTQTPSHQVTQMGQEVILRCVPISNHLYFYWYRQILGQKVEFLVSFYNNEISEKSEIFDDQFSVERPDGSNFTLKIRSTKLEDSAMYFCASSARTAAYTEAFFGQGTRLTVV.

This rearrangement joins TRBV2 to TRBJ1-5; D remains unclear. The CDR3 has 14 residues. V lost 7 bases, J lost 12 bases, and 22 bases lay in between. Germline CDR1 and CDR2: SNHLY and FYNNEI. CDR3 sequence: CASKLATQQVIQHF. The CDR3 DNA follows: TGTGCCAGCAAGCTTGCAACCCAGCAGGTCATCCAGCATTTT.

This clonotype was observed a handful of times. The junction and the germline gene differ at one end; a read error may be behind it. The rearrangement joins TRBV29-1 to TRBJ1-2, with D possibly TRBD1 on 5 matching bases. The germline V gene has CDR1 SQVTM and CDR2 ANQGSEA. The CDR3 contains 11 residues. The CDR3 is CSVIDSYGYTF. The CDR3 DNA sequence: TGCAGCGTTATAGACAGCTATGGTTACACCTTC.

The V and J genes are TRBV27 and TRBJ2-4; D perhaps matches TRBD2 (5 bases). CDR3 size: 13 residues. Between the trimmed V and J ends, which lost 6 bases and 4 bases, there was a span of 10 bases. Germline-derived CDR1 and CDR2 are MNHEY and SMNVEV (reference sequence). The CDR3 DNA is TGTGCCAGCAGCGACTACTCTAAAAACATTCAGTACTTC. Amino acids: CASSDYSKNIQYF.

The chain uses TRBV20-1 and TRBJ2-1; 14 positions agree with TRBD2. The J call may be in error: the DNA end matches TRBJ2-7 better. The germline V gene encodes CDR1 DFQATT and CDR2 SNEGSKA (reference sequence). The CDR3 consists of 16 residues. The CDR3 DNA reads TGCAGTGCTAGAGAGGCGACTAGCGGGAGGGACAATGAGCAGTACTTC. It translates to CSAREATSGRDNEQYF.

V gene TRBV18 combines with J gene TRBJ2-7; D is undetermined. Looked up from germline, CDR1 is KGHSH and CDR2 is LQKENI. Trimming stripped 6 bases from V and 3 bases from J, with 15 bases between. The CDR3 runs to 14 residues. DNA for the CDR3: TGTGCCAGCTCCCTCGGCCGGAAGGACTACGAGCAGTACTTC. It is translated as CASSLGRKDYEQYF.

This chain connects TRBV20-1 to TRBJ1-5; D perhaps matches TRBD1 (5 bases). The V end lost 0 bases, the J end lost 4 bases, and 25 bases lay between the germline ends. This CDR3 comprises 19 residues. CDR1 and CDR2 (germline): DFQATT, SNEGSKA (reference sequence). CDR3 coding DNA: TGCAGTGCTAGAGATCGACTTCTAAGGGGACCCAGATTTAATCAGCCCCAGCATTTT. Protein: CSARDRLLRGPRFNQPQHF.

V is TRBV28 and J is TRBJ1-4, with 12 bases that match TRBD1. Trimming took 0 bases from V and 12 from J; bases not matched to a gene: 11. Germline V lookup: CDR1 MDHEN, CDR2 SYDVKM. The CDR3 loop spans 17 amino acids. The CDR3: CASSLWGTGGSPGELFF. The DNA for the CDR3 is TGTGCCAGCAGTTTATGGGGGACAGGGGGCTCTCCGGGCGAACTGTTTTTT.

In DNA, the CDR3 is TGTGCCAGCAGCTTATCACAGCTAGGCTACACCTTC. Translating it yields CASSLSQLGYTF. The chain links TRBV7-2 to TRBJ1-2; D not certain. The CDR3 consists of 12 residues. V was clipped by 2 bases and J by 8 bases, with 9 bases between them. Looked up from germline, CDR1 is SGHTA and CDR2 is FQGNSA.

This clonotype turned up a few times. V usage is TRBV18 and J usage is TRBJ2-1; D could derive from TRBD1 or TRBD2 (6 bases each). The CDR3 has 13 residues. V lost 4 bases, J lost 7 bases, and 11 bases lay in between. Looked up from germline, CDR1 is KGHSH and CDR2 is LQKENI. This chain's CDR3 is CASSRGDKNEQFF. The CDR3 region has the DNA TGTGCCAGCTCACGGGGGGACAAAAATGAGCAGTTCTTC.

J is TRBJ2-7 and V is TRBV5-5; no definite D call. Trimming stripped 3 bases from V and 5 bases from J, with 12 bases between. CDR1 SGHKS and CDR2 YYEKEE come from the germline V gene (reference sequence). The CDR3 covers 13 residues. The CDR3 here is CASSCGIPDEQYF. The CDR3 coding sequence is TGTGCCAGCAGCTGTGGGATTCCGGACGAGCAGTACTTC.